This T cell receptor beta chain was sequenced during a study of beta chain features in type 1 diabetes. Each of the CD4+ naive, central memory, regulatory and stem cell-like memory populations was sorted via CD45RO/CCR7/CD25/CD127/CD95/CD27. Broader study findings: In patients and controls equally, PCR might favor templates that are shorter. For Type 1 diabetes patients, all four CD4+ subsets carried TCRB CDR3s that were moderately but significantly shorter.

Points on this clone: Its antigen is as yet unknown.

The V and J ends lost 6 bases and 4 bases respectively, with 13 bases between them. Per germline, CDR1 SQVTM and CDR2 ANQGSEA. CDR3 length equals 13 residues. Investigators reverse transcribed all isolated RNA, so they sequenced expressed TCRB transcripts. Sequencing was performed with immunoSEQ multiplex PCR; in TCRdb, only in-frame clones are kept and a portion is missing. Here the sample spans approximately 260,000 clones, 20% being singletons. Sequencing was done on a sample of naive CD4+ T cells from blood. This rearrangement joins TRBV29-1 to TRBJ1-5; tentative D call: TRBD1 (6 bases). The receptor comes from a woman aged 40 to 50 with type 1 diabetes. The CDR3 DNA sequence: TGCAGCGTCATAAAGGGGGAGAATCAGCCCCAGCATTTT. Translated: CSVIKGENQPQHF.